Listed here are 7 T cell receptor beta chains from one sample, sequenced in a study of control samples from healthy donors and cancer patients. Sequenced by immunoSEQ multiplex PCR; TCRdb stores in-frame clones only, minus some. The sample lists 250,000 to 300,000 clones, over 70% occurring once. Sequencing input: PBMCs. Source of these receptors: a woman in her sixties or seventies with lung cancer.

This chain connects TRBV6-1 to TRBJ1-3; D not resolved. This CDR3 region has 17 residues. Deletions cut 2 bases from V and 0 bases from J, with 14 bases between. CDR1 is MNHNS, CDR2 SASEGT, per germline. CDR3 in amino acids: CASSETLTANSGNTIYF. The CDR3, as DNA: TGTGCCAGCAGTGAAACGCTTACCGCAAACTCTGGAAACACCATATATTTT.

This sequence joins TRBV5-6 and TRBJ2-1; 11 bases fit TRBD2. V shed 4 bases, J shed 8 bases, and the junction held 5 bases outside the gene matches. This CDR3 contains 14 residues. CDR1 SGHDT and CDR2 YYEEEE come from the germline V gene. CDR3 coding DNA: TGTGCCAGCAGCCCGGGACTAGCGGACCATGAGCAGTTCTTC. Protein product: CASSPGLADHEQFF.

The chain joins TRBV6-1 to TRBJ2-1, with 8 bases fitting TRBD2. Looked up from germline, CDR1 is MNHNS and CDR2 is SASEGT. The CDR3 covers 14 residues. After removal of 2 bases from V and 7 bases from J, the junction contained 4 bases not matched to a gene. Written as DNA, the CDR3 is TGTGCCAGCAGTGAAACAGGGACTAGAAATGAGCAGTTCTTC. Residues: CASSETGTRNEQFF.

This clone was recorded a few times. The V and J genes are TRBV5-8 and TRBJ2-1; tentatively, D is TRBD1 or TRBD2 (5 bases each). The CDR3 contains 14 residues. In germline, CDR1 is SGHTS, CDR2 YDEGEE. The V gene lost 0 bases and the J gene lost 6 bases, with 10 bases spanning the gap. The CDR3: CASSLVPGRNEQFF. For the CDR3, the DNA is TGTGCCAGCAGCTTGGTTCCGGGGCGCAATGAGCAGTTCTTC.

This chain joins TRBV4-1 and TRBJ2-3; TRBD1 is a possible D gene (5 bases). The CDR3 has 17 residues. Deletions cut 1 base from V and 4 bases from J, with 18 bases between. The germline CDR1 and CDR2 sequences are MGHRA and YSYEKL. This CDR3 reads CASSQGGLAGLADTQYF. The CDR3 DNA reads as TGCGCCAGCAGCCAAGGAGGTCTGGCAGGGTTGGCAGATACGCAGTATTTT.

The chain combines TRBV19 with TRBJ2-3, with TRBD2 matching over 8 bases. Germline CDR1 and CDR2: LNHDA and SQIVND (reference sequence). The V gene end was trimmed by 3 bases and the J gene end by 4 bases; junction bases not matched to a gene: 9. The CDR3 is 16 amino acids. The CDR3 DNA is TGTGCCAGTAGTATGGCGGGGGGACCATCCGCAGATACGCAGTATTTT. Translated, it gives CASSMAGGPSADTQYF. Using reference TRBV19 and TRBJ2-3 for the parts outside the CDR3, the full variable domain is DGGITQSPKYLFRKEGQNVTLSCEQNLNHDAMYWYRQDPGQGLRLIYYSQIVNDFQKGDIAEGYSVSREKKESFPLTVTSAQKNPTAFYLCASSMAGGPSADTQYFGPGTRLTVL.

The J gene is TRBJ2-1, the V gene TRBV12-3 or TRBV12-4; tentatively, D is TRBD1 (6 bases). This CDR3 is built from 13 residues. V gave up 6 bases and J gave up 10 bases, with 16 bases separating them. CDR3 protein: CASRTGTDSEQFF. The CDR3 DNA is TGTGCCAGCAGGACCGGGACGGACAGCGAGCAGTTCTTC.